This T cell receptor beta chain was recovered during a study of graft-versus-host responses after intestinal transplantation (dated by TCRdb to the early 2020s). Study-level background: The transplants that recipients received were multivisceral, liver-intestinal, or isolated intestinal. To identify alloreactive clones, pre-transplant mixed lymphocyte reaction products were sequenced and compared with unstimulated pre-transplant donor and recipient T cells. Graft-versus-host and host-versus-graft alloreactive T cell clones were tracked in the graft, circulation and bone marrow after intestinal transplantation using bulk TCR-beta CDR3 sequencing. A peak of at least 4% donor T cells among recipient peripheral blood mononuclear cells was the definition used for donor T cell macrochimerism. A cohort of roughly 25 intestinal transplant recipients, including one retransplant, was enrolled, and 3 patients lacking pretransplant specimens were excluded. Rather than going through the commercial service, samples from a few later patients were sequenced in-house on an Illumina MiSeq and processed with MiXCR. Anti-thymocyte globulin induction was given to all recipients, followed by maintenance tacrolimus and steroids for 2 to 3 years. Results and caveats for the whole study, not just this receptor: GvH clones were found in recipient bone marrow, and some of the GvH clones appeared earlier in ileal mucosa or blood, which is consistent with an intestinal mucosal origin. Peak levels of circulating GvH clones were associated with declines in HvG clones early after transplant. The relatively low number and heterogeneity of intestinal transplant patients limited the conclusions. High GvH to HvG T cell clonal ratios were observed in the allografts of patients with donor T cell macrochimerism.

Notes on this clone: Its antigen remains undetermined. No base-level quality is on record; no much larger clone is a single base apart.

V lost 5 bases and J lost 5 bases, and the count of bases not matched to a germline gene is 9. CDR1 is given as MNHNS and CDR2 as SASEGT, both from the germline V gene. The CDR3 goes from the cysteine to the phenylalanine over 15 residues. Left in the record is the CDR3 DNA by itself, 45 bases read in frame from the first base. The library was generated by the immunoSEQ multiplex PCR assay. In most patients, genomic DNA was isolated using the Qiagen DNeasy Blood and Tissue Kit and sent frozen to Adaptive Biotechnologies for TCR sequencing. Adaptive Biotechnologies carried out high-throughput TCR-beta CDR3 sequencing of genomic DNA for most patients. As for the authors' bioinformatics: TCR sequencing data for some 17 patients were retrieved from Adaptive's ImmunoSEQ software; a few other patients were processed with MiXCR and VDJtools. To correct CD4 versus CD8 sorting errors, any sequence found in both subsets at a frequency ratio below 5:1 was removed. Because the origin of CDR3 nucleotide sequences shared between donor and recipient could not be assigned, those sequences were removed. At least 2-fold expansion over unstimulated cells and a minimum CFSE-low frequency of 0.002% (template counts) or 0.001% (read counts) were required for clones to be classified as alloreactive. Mappable clones were those detected in sequenced pre-transplant spleen, lymph node, or MLR CFSE-low populations of the donor or recipient. The cumulative frequency of alloreactive clones was calculated as a percentage of all sequences, weighted by copy number. Held by TCRdb, this immuneACCESS table contains in-frame sequences only and omits some clones. Under half of the omission traces to an unresolved V gene where checked; the cause of the rest is unknown. The V and J calls and the clone size are those of that table, but D and trimming were determined from the DNA. The sample table contains 25,000 to 35,000 clones; only one count was recorded for roughly 80% of them. The ten top clones hold roughly 18% of the sample.

The sample's time point label, in plain terms: cells obtained before transplantation from donor or recipient. CD3+CD4+ and CD3+CD8+ populations were FACS-sorted from unstimulated pre-transplant donor and recipient cells taken from spleen or lymph nodes. The rearranged chain carries TRBV6-1 and TRBJ1-2, with 9 bases in between that match TRBD1. This clonotype originated in a human donor who received an intestinal transplant. Sequencing used unstimulated CD8+ T cells sorted from spleen or lymph node cells, obtained before intestinal transplant. The DNA sequence reads TGTGCCAGCAGTCTCCGACAGGGGGTCGTATATGGCTACACCTTC. This gives the protein CASSLRQGVVYGYTF.